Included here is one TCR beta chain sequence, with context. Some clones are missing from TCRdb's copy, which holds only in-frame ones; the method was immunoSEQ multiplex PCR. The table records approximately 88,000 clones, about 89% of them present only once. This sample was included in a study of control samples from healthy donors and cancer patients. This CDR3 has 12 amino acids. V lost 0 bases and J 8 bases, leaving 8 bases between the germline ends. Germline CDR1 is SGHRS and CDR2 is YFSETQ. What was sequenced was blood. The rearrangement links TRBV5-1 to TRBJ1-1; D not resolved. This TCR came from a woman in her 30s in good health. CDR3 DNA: TGCGCCAGCAGCTTGGCCCAGACAGAAGCTTTCTTT. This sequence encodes CASSLAQTEAFF.